A selection of T cell receptor beta chains follows, all from one sample in a study of T cell responses to AZD1222 COVID-19 vaccine. This table comes from immunoSEQ multiplex PCR, and its TCRdb copy is limited to in-frame clones, with some not included. The repertoire includes over 130,000 clones, roughly nine tenths of them detected once, and 1.5% to 2% sits in the top ten. The sample was peripheral blood, taken 28 days after the second AZD1222 dose. The receptors here all came from an adult who received the AZD1222 COVID-19 vaccine. The CDR3 runs from the conserved cysteine through the conserved F or W. The order of the fields is J gene, D gene, CDR3 length, V gene, CDR3 protein. D genes are given only for firm matches.

TRBJ1-5,TRBD1,15,TRBV7-2,CASSLYQGENQPQHF
TRBJ2-1,TRBD1,13,TRBV11-2,CASTLTGTNEQFF
TRBJ2-7,NA,11,TRBV6-5,CASGQAYEQYF
TRBJ2-7,TRBD2,15,TRBV7-6,CASSLGPGGDHEQYF
TRBJ2-7,NA,14,TRBV28,CASSFIGSFNEQYF
TRBJ1-4,NA,14,TRBV19,CASSYGRVDEKLFF
TRBJ1-2,NA,15,TRBV11-2,CASRGTGPHFYGYTF
TRBJ2-5,TRBD1,14,TRBV2,CASRTTGARETQYF
TRBJ1-1,NA,12,TRBV27,CASRQNSGIAFF
TRBJ2-7,NA,18,TRBV2,CASSEGQSGRRIRYEQYF
TRBJ2-1,TRBD1,15,TRBV4-1,CASSQAGTAYNEQFF
TRBJ1-1,NA,12,TRBV6-5,CASSGARAEAFF
TRBJ1-4,NA,14,TRBV2,CASTLQGLEEKLFF
TRBJ2-3,TRBD2,15,TRBV7-3,CASSLSGTSRDTQYF
TRBJ2-1,NA,13,TRBV6-5,CASRVSRGVEQFF
TRBJ1-3,TRBD1,17,TRBV9,CASSDGTGSSSGNTIYF
TRBJ2-5,NA,14,TRBV18,CASSPGLLQETQYF
TRBJ2-1,NA,15,TRBV21-1,CASSTVTGKNNEQFF
TRBJ2-7,NA,13,TRBV6-5,CASTTGSSYEQYF
TRBJ1-2,NA,14,TRBV3-1/TRBV3-2,CASSEGGSLYGYTF
TRBJ1-2,NA,12,TRBV28,CASSLTNYGYTF
TRBJ2-1,NA,15,TRBV5-4,CASSLSTLMQNEQFF
TRBJ1-1,NA,15,TRBV7-6,CASSLGVGLNTEAFF
TRBJ1-2,TRBD1,14,TRBV9,CASSDGQGAYGYTF
TRBJ1-5,TRBD1,15,TRBV6-2/TRBV6-3,CASSTRQGVGQPQHF
TRBJ2-2,NA,15,TRBV5-5,CASSEGSGNTGELFF
TRBJ2-7,NA,15,TRBV27,CASSLSTGERYEQYF
TRBJ1-1,NA,15,TRBV5-1,CASSLSPGPNTEAFF
TRBJ1-4,NA,16,TRBV7-6,CASSLVGFLTNEKLFF
TRBJ1-3,NA,15,TRBV7-2,CASSRLGGNGNTIYF
TRBJ2-1,NA,11,TRBV7-8,CASGRYNEQFF
TRBJ2-1,TRBD2,14,TRBV7-3,CASSMSGTNDEQFF
TRBJ1-2,NA,13,TRBV6-6,CASSPGKNYGYTF
TRBJ2-3,NA,15,TRBV6-4,CASSDSRASTDTQYF
TRBJ1-2,NA,15,TRBV5-1,CASSPEGDPTNGYTF
TRBJ1-5,TRBD1,17,TRBV6-2/TRBV6-3,CASSTRQGAGSNQPQHF
TRBJ2-2,NA,11,TRBV18,CASSPGGELFF
TRBJ2-5,NA,13,TRBV28,CASSLTRPGAQYF
TRBJ1-5,TRBD1,18,TRBV7-2,CASSPPLWSGQGNQPQHF